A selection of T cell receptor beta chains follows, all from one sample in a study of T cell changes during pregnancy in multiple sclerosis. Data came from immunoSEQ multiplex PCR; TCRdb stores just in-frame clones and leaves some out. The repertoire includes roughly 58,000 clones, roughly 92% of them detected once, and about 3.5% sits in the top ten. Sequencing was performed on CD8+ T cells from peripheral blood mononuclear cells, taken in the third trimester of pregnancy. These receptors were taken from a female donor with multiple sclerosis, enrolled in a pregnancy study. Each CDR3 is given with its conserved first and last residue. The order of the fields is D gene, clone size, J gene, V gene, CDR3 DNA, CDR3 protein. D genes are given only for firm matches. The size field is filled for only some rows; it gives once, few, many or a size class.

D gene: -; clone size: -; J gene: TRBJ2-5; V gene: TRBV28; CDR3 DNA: TGTGCCAGCAGAATAGGGGAGGTACAAGAGACCCAGTACTTC; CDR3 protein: CASRIGEVQETQYF
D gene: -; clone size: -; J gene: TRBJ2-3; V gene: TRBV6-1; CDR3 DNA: TGTGCCAGCAGTGTAGGTACAGGGAGCACAGATACGCAGTATTTT; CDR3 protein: CASSVGTGSTDTQYF
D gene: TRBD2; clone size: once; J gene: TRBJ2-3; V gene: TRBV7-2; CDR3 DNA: TGTGCCAGCAGCTTAGGTTTAGCGGGAACCAGCACAGATACGCAGTATTTT; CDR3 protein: CASSLGLAGTSTDTQYF
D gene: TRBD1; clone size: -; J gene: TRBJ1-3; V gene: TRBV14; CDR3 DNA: TGTGCCAGCAGCCAAGACCCTAGACAGGGGATGGCTGGAAACACCATATATTTT; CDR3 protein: CASSQDPRQGMAGNTIYF
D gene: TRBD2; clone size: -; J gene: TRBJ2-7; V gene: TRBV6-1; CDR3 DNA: TGTGCCAGCAGTGAAGTTACTAGCGGGAGAGGGGACGAGCAGTACTTC; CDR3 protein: CASSEVTSGRGDEQYF
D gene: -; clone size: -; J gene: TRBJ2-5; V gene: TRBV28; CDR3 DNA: TGTGCCAGCAGTTGGAGGGTGTGGGAGACCCAGTACTTC; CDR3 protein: CASSWRVWETQYF
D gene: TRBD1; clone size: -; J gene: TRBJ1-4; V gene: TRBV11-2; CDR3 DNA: TGTGCCAGCAGCCCCTATTCTAGACAGGGCCTTAATGAAAAACTGTTTTTT; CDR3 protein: CASSPYSRQGLNEKLFF
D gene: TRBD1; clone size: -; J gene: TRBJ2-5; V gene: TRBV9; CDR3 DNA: TGTGCCAGCAGCGATCCGGGACAGGGGGGTCCAGAGACCCAGTACTTC; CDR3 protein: CASSDPGQGGPETQYF
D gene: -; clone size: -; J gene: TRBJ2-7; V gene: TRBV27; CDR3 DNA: TGTGCCAGCAGTTGGGGACACAGAATCTACGAGCAGTACTTC; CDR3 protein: CASSWGHRIYEQYF
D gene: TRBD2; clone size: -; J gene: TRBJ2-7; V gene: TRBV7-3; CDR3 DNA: TGTGCCAGCAGCCCCGGACTAGCGGGCAGCTCCTACGAGCAGTACTTC; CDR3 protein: CASSPGLAGSSYEQYF
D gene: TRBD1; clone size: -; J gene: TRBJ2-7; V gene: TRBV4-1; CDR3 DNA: TGCGCCAGCAGCCAAGGGACAGGCAGATACGAGCAGTACTTC; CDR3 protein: CASSQGTGRYEQYF
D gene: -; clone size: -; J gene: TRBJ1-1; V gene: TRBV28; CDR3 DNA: TGTGCCAGCAGTTCCAACCGGGTTTGGGGGGGCAACACTGAAGCTTTCTTT; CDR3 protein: CASSSNRVWGGNTEAFF
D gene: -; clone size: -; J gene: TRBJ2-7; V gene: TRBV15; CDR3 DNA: TGTGCCACCACCCTAACTACCGGAGCCTACGAGCAGTACTTC; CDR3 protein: CATTLTTGAYEQYF
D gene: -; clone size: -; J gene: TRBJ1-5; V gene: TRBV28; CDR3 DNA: TGTGCCAGCAGCCTAACCTGGACAGATAGCAATCAGCCCCAGCATTTT; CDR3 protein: CASSLTWTDSNQPQHF
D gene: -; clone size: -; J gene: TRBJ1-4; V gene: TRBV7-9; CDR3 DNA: TGTGCCAGCAGCCCGAGTGACGGGGGGCTATGGGAAAAACTGTTTTTT; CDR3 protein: CASSPSDGGLWEKLFF
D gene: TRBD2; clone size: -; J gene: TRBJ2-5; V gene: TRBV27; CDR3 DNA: TGTGCCAGCAGTCGAAGACTAGCGGGAGGGCCGGTGTCAGAGACCCAGTACTTC; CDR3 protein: CASSRRLAGGPVSETQYF
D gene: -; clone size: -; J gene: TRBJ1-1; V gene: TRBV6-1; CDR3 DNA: TGTGCCAGCAGTGAAGGGATGGGCCTGAACACTGAAGCTTTCTTT; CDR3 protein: CASSEGMGLNTEAFF
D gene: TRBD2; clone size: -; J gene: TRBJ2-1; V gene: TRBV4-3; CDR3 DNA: TGCGCCAGCAGCCACGTAGCGGGAGAAAGCAATGAGCAGTTCTTC; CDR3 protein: CASSHVAGESNEQFF
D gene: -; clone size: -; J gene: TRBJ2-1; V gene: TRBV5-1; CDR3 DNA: TGCGCCAGCAGCTTGGAAGGGCGGGGTTCCTACAATGAGCAGTTCTTC; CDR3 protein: CASSLEGRGSYNEQFF
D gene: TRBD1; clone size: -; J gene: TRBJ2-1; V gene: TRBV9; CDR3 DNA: TGTGCCAGCAGCCGGGACAGCTACAATGAGCAGTTCTTC; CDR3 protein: CASSRDSYNEQFF
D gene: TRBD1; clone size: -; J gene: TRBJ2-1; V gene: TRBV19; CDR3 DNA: TGTGCCAGTAGTATAGAAGGGGACAGGAGATACAATGAGCAGTTCTTC; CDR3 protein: CASSIEGDRRYNEQFF
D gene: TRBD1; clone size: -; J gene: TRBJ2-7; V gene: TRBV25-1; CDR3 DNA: TGTGCCAGCAGCCTAGAGACAGGGGTCGACGAGCAGTACTTC; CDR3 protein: CASSLETGVDEQYF
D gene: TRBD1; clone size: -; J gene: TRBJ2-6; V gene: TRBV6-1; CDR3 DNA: TGTGCCAGCGGGGACAGCTCTGGGGCCAACGTCCTGACTTTC; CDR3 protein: CASGDSSGANVLTF
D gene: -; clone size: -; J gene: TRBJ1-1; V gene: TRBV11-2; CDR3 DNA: TGTGCCAGCAGCTTAGACGTCTGGGGTGAGGGGAACACTGAAGCTTTCTTT; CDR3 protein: CASSLDVWGEGNTEAFF
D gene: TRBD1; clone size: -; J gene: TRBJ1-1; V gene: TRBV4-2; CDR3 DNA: TGTGCCAGCAGCCAATTACAGGGGGTGGCTGAAGCTTTCTTT; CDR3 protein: CASSQLQGVAEAFF
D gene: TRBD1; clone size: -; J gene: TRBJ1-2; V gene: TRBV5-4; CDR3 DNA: TGTGCCAGCAGCTTGCGAGGGGGCCTCACTGCCAGCCATGGCTACACCTTC; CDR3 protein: CASSLRGGLTASHGYTF
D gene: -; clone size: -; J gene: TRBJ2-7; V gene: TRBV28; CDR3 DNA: TGTGCCAGCACCCCCAGGGCCGCCTACGAGCAGTACTTC; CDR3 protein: CASTPRAAYEQYF
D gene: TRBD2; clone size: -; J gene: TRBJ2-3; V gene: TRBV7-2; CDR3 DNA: TGTGCCAGCAGCTTCGAGCGGGAAACTCCAGATACGCAGTATTTT; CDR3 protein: CASSFERETPDTQYF
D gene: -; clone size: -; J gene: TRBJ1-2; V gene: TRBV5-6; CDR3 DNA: TGTGCCAGCAGCTTGGACTCGAAAGGACACCCGTACTATGGCTACACCTTC; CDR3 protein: CASSLDSKGHPYYGYTF
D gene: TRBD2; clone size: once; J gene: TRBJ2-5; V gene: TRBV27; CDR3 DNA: TGTGCCAGCAGTTTCAGGACTAGCGGGACCCCCCCGACCCAGTACTTC; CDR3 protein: CASSFRTSGTPPTQYF
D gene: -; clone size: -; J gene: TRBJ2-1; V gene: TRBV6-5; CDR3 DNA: TGTGCCAGCAGTCCGGGGTTTCCTAACAATGAGCAGTTCTTC; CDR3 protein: CASSPGFPNNEQFF
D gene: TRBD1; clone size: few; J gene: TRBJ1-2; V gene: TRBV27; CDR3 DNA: TGTGCCAGCAGTTTTGGGACAGGGGTCTATGGCTACACCTTC; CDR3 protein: CASSFGTGVYGYTF
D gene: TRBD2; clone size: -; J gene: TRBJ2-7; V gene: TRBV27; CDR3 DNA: TGTGCCAGCAGTTTGCGGGGGGGAGACATGCCCTACGAGCAGTACTTC; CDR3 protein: CASSLRGGDMPYEQYF
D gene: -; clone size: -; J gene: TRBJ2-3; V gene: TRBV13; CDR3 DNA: TGTGCCAGCAGCTTTAGATCAAATACGCAGTATTTT; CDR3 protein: CASSFRSNTQYF
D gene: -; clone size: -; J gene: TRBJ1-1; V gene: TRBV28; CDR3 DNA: TGTGCCAGTAACCACGGACAGAGTGTTTTAGCTTTCTTT; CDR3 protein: CASNHGQSVLAFF
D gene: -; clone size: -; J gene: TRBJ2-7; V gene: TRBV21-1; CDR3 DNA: TGTGCCAGCAGCGCCCCCGGACAGGGTTACTACGAGCAGTACTTC; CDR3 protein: CASSAPGQGYYEQYF
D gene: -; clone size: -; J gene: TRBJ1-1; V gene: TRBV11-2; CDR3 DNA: TGTGCCAGCAGCCTTTCGACAGGTAACACTGAAGCTTTCTTT; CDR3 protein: CASSLSTGNTEAFF
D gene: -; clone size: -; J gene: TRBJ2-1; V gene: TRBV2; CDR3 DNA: TGTGCCAGCAGCGAGGACTTATCTGGGTATACGGATGAGCAGTTCTTC; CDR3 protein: CASSEDLSGYTDEQFF
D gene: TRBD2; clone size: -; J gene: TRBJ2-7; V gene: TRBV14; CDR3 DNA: TGTGCCAGCAGCCGGGGAGGGACTGGGCTGATCGAGCAGTACTTC; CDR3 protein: CASSRGGTGLIEQYF
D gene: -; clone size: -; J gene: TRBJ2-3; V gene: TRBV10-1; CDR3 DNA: TGCGCCAGCAGTGCAACGGGAAATAGGGCAGATACGCAGTATTTT; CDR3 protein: CASSATGNRADTQYF
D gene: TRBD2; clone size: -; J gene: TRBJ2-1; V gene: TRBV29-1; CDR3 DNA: TGCAGCGCCGATCCCGGGACTAGCGAATACAATGAGCAGTTCTTC; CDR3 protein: CSADPGTSEYNEQFF
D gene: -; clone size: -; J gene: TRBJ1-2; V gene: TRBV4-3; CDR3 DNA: TGCGCCAGCAGCCAAGGAGATAGCTATGGCTACACCTTC; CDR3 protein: CASSQGDSYGYTF
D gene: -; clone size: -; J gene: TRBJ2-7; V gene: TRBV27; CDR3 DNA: TGTGCCAGCAGTTTGACGGCGGGGCCAATCTACGAGCAGTACTTC; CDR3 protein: CASSLTAGPIYEQYF
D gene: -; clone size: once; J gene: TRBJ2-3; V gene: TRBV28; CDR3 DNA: TGTGCCAGCAGTTTAAGGGAGATCTCAGATACGCAGTATTTT; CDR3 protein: CASSLREISDTQYF
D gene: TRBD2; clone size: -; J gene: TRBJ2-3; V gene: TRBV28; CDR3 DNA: TGTGCCAGCAGTTTTCAGCGGGGTTCCAGCACAGATACGCAGTATTTT; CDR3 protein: CASSFQRGSSTDTQYF
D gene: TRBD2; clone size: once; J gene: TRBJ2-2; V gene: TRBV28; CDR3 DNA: TGTGCCAGCAGTTGGCTAGCGGGAGGGTACACCGGGGAGCTGTTTTTT; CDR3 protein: CASSWLAGGYTGELFF
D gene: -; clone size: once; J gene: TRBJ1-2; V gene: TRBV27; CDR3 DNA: TGTGCCAGCAGTGAGGGGGGGCTGGACGGCTACACCTTC; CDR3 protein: CASSEGGLDGYTF
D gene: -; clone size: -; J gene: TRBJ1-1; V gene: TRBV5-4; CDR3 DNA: TGTGCCAGCAGCTTGGGGACTATGAACACTGAAGCTTTCTTT; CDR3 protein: CASSLGTMNTEAFF
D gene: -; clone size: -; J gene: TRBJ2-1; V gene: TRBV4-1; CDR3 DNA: TGCGCCAGCAGCCAACAGGGGAATTACAATGAGCAGTTCTTC; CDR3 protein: CASSQQGNYNEQFF
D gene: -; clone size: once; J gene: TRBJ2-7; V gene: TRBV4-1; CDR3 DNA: TGCGCCAGCAGCCCGGACAACTCCTACGAGCAGTACTTC; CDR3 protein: CASSPDNSYEQYF
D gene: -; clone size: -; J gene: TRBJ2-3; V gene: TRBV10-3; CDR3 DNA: TGTGCCATCAGTGATCGGGTCGGAGACCCAGATACGCAGTATTTT; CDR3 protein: CAISDRVGDPDTQYF
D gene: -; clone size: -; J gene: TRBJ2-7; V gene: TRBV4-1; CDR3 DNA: TGCGCCAGCAGCCGACACTCAGGGGAACGCGAGCAGTACTTC; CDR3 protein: CASSRHSGEREQYF
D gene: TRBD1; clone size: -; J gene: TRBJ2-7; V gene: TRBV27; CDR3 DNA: TGTGCCAGCAGTTCTTTAGGGGGCATCTACGAGCAGTACTTC; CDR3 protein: CASSSLGGIYEQYF
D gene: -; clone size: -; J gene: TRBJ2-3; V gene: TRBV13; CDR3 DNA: TGTGCCAGCAGCTCTGAGGGGGAAGGCACAGATACGCAGTATTTT; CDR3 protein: CASSSEGEGTDTQYF
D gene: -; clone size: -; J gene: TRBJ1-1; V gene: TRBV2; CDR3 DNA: TGTGCCAGTAAACTCAAAGGACAGACAAACACTGAAGCTTTCTTT; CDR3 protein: CASKLKGQTNTEAFF
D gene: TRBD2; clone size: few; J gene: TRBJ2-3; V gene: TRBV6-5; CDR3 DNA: TGTGCCAGCAGTTACGTCCAGGGAGGGACAGATACGCAGTATTTT; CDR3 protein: CASSYVQGGTDTQYF
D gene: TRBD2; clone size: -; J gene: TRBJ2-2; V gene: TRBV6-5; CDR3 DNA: TGTGCCAGCAGTTACGGGCTTACGGGAGGGGACGGGGAGCTGTTTTTT; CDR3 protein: CASSYGLTGGDGELFF
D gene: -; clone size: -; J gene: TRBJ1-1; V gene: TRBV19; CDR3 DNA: TGTGCCAGTAGTATCGGTTCGGTTGAAGCTTTCTTT; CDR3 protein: CASSIGSVEAFF
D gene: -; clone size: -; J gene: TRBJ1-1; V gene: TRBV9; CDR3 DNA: TGTGCCAGCAGCGCAAGGGGAATCACTGAAGCTTTCTTT; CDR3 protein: CASSARGITEAFF
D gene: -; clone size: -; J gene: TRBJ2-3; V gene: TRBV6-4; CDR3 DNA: TGTGCCAGCAGTAAAGGTCCAGAGGCAGATACGCAGTATTTT; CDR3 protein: CASSKGPEADTQYF